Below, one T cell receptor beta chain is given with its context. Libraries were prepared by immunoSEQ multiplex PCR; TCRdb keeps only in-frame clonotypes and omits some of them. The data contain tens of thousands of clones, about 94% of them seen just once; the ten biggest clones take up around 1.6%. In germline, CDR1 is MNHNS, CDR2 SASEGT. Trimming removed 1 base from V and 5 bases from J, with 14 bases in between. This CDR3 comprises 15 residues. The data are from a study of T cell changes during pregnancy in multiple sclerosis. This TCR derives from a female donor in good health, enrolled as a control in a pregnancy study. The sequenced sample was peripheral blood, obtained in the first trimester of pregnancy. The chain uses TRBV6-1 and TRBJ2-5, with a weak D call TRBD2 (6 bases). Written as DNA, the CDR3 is TGTGCCAGCAGTGAAGGGGCGGGACTGATGGAGACCCAGTACTTC. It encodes CASSEGAGLMETQYF.